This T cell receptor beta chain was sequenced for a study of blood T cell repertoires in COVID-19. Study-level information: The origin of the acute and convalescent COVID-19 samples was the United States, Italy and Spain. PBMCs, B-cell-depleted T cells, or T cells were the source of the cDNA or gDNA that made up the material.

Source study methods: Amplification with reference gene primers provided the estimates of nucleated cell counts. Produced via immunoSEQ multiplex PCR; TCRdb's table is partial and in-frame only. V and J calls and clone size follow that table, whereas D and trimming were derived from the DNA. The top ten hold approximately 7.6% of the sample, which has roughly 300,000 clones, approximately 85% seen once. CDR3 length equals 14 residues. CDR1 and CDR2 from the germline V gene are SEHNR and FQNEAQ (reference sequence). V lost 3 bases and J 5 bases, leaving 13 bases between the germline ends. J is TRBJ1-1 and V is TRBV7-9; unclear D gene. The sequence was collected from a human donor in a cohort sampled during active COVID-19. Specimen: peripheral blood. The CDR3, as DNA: TGTGCCAGCAGCTTTAGAAGTGGGGAGACTGAAGCTTTCTTT. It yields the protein CASSFRSGETEAFF.